These 20 T cell receptor beta chains were sequenced from one sample in a study of blood T cell repertoires in COVID-19. The assay was immunoSEQ multiplex PCR, and TCRdb's table has in-frame clones only and misses some. The repertoire includes fewer than 350,000 clones, under 95% of them detected once, and roughly 2% sits in the top ten. Material for sequencing was PBMCs or T cells enriched from blood (not recorded which). These TCRs come from a woman aged 40 to 50 with acute COVID-19.

The gene calls are TRBV7-2 and TRBJ1-1, with a weak D call TRBD1 (5 bases). CDR3 length: 14 amino acids. The V end lost 5 bases, the J end lost 1 base, and 11 bases lay between the germline ends. The germline gives CDR1 SGHTA, CDR2 FQGNSA. CDR3 protein: CASSPGWGNTEAFF. In nucleotides, the CDR3 is TGTGCCAGCAGCCCAGGGTGGGGGAACACTGAAGCTTTCTTT.

The chain combines TRBV7-9 with TRBJ2-7; TRBD1 aligns across 9 bases. Germline V gives CDR1 SEHNR, CDR2 FQNEAQ (reference sequence). V shed 2 bases and J 2 bases; nucleotides not matched to a gene: 10. The CDR3 length is 17 residues. The CDR3 loop is CASSLYRGRDSAYEQYF. The DNA for the CDR3 is TGTGCCAGCAGCTTATACAGGGGGCGGGATTCTGCCTACGAGCAGTACTTC.

This clone has just one count. The chain employs TRBV7-2 and TRBJ1-1; TRBD1 might be the D (6 bases). Trimming removed 5 bases at V and 6 bases at J, with 13 bases between. CDR1 SGHTA and CDR2 FQGNSA come from the germline V gene. The CDR3 contains 13 residues. The CDR3 DNA follows: TGTGCCAGCAGCGGACGGACAGCGTCTGAAGCTTTCTTT. Translated: CASSGRTASEAFF.

The chain has TRBV30 and TRBJ2-1; possible D gene TRBD2, 6 bases. There are 15 residues in the CDR3. In germline, CDR1 is GTSNPN, CDR2 SVGIG (reference sequence). Between the trimmed V and J ends, which lost 0 bases and 2 bases, there was a span of 11 bases. The CDR3 loop is CAWSVRAGAYNEQFF. The CDR3 nucleotides are TGTGCCTGGAGTGTAAGAGCGGGCGCCTACAATGAGCAGTTCTTC. Drawing the rest from reference TRBV30 and TRBJ2-1, the complete variable domain is SQTIHQWPATLVQPVGSPLSLECTVEGTSNPNLYWYRQAAGRGLQLLFYSVGIGQISSEVPQNLSASRPQDRQFILSSKKLLLSDSGFYLCAWSVRAGAYNEQFFGPGTRLTVL.

V gene TRBV11-2 combines with J gene TRBJ2-1; 7 nucleotides agree with TRBD2. Per the germline V gene, CDR1 is SGHAT and CDR2 is FQNNGV. The V segment lost 5 bases and the J segment 0 bases; nucleotides outside the gene matches: 7. The CDR3 length is 16 residues. The CDR3 here is CASSRGGAISYNEQFF. In DNA, the CDR3 is TGTGCCAGCAGCCGGGGAGGGGCGATCTCCTACAATGAGCAGTTCTTC. Full variable domain (outside the CDR3, taken from reference TRBV11-2 and TRBJ2-1): EAGVAQSPRYKIIEKRQSVAFWCNPISGHATLYWYQQILGQGPKLLIQFQNNGVVDDSQLPKDRFSAERLKGVDSTLKIQPAKLEDSAVYLCASSRGGAISYNEQFFGPGTRLTVL.

The V gene is TRBV7-2, the J gene TRBJ2-3; TRBD2 is a possible D gene (5 bases). CDR3 length: 13 residues. Germline CDR1 is SGHTA and CDR2 is FQGNSA. The V end was cut by 4 bases, the J end by 6 bases, with 11 bases between. The chain's CDR3 is CASSSGWRDTQYF. The CDR3 DNA reads as TGTGCCAGCAGCTCGGGCTGGAGGGATACGCAGTATTTT. The full variable domain, completed using reference TRBV7-2 and TRBJ2-3, is GAGVSQSPSNKVTEKGKDVELRCDPISGHTALYWYRQSLGQGLEFLIYFQGNSAPDKSGLPSDRFSAERTGGSVSTLTIQRTQQEDSAVYLCASSSGWRDTQYFGPGTRLTVL.

The count of this clone is one. This rearrangement joins TRBV6-5 to TRBJ2-1, with 7 bases that match TRBD1. This CDR3 contains 14 residues. The trim removed 6 bases at V and 1 base at J, leaving 3 bases unmatched. Germline-derived CDR1 and CDR2 are MNHEY and SVGAGI. CDR3 residues: CASRNRGSYNEQFF. CDR3 bases: TGTGCCAGCAGAAACAGGGGTTCCTACAATGAGCAGTTCTTC.

The chain combines TRBV11-2 with TRBJ2-1, with a tentative D call TRBD2 (7 bases). Germline V gives CDR1 SGHAT, CDR2 FQNNGV. V was shortened by 4 bases and J by 0 bases, with 19 bases between the two germline ends. The CDR3 is 18 amino acids. The CDR3 bases are TGTGCCAGCAGCTCCCGGGCTAGCGGAGGGGGCTCCTACAATGAGCAGTTCTTC. Protein: CASSSRASGGGSYNEQFF.

V is TRBV7-2 and J is TRBJ2-5; 12 bases align to TRBD2. CDR1 is SGHTA and CDR2 is FQGNSA in the germline V gene. V was clipped by 4 bases and J by 2 bases; unmatched bases: 2. The length of the CDR3 is 15 residues. The CDR3 loop is CASSWTSGEQETQYF. As DNA, the CDR3 is TGTGCCAGCAGCTGGACTAGCGGGGAACAAGAGACCCAGTACTTC. The full variable domain, in which reference TRBV7-2 and TRBJ2-5 provide the parts outside the CDR3, is GAGVSQSPSNKVTEKGKDVELRCDPISGHTALYWYRQSLGQGLEFLIYFQGNSAPDKSGLPSDRFSAERTGGSVSTLTIQRTQQEDSAVYLCASSWTSGEQETQYFGPGTRLLVL.

The V and J genes are TRBV7-2 and TRBJ1-6; TRBD1 agrees at 7 bases. The CDR3 consists of 15 residues. Germline CDR1 reads SGHTA; CDR2 reads FQGNSA. V was clipped by 1 base and J by 10 bases; unmatched bases: 7. DNA for the CDR3: TGTGCCAGCAGCTTAGAGTACAGGGGTTCCTCACCCCTCCACTTT. Translating it yields CASSLEYRGSSPLHF.

The chain carries TRBV5-1 and TRBJ2-3, with 7 bases aligning to TRBD1. The CDR3 extends over 15 amino acids. V was pared by 1 base and J by 2 bases, with 4 bases of the junction left unmatched. Germline assignment: CDR1 SGHRS and CDR2 YFSETQ. CDR3 loop: CASSLTGDYTDTQYF. The DNA of the CDR3 is TGCGCCAGCAGCTTGACAGGGGATTACACAGATACGCAGTATTTT. Looking up the rest from reference TRBV5-1 and TRBJ2-3 gives the full variable domain: KAGVTQTPRYLIKTRGQQVTLSCSPISGHRSVSWYQQTPGQGLQFLFEYFSETQRNKGNFPGRFSGRQFSNSRSEMNVSTLELGDSALYLCASSLTGDYTDTQYFGPGTRLTVL.

The V gene is TRBV5-4, the J gene TRBJ2-1, with D tentatively TRBD1 (6 bases). The CDR3 extends over 14 amino acids. Germline V CDR1 and CDR2: SGHNT, YYREEE (reference sequence). The V end lost 4 bases, the J end lost 4 bases, and 12 bases lay between the germline ends. This CDR3 reads CASSGQRSYNEQFF. As DNA, the CDR3 is TGTGCCAGCAGCGGACAGCGAAGTTACAATGAGCAGTTCTTC. The whole variable domain, remainder taken from reference TRBV5-4 and TRBJ2-1, is ETGVTQSPTHLIKTRGQQVTLRCSSQSGHNTVSWYQQALGQGPQFIFQYYREEENGRGNFPPRFSGLQFPNYSSELNVNALELDDSALYLCASSGQRSYNEQFFGPGTRLTVL.

The rearrangement links TRBV30 to TRBJ2-3, with a weak D call TRBD1 (6 bases). Deletions cut 1 base from V and 5 bases from J, with 19 bases between. This CDR3 spans 16 amino acids. Germline V gene sequence: CDR1 GTSNPN, CDR2 SVGIG (reference sequence). CDR3 DNA: TGTGCCTGGAGTGGGGGGCTAAAGGGCCTCGGAGATACGCAGTATTTT. Translation gives CAWSGGLKGLGDTQYF. Drawing the rest from reference TRBV30 and TRBJ2-3, the complete variable domain is SQTIHQWPATLVQPVGSPLSLECTVEGTSNPNLYWYRQAAGRGLQLLFYSVGIGQISSEVPQNLSASRPQDRQFILSSKKLLLSDSGFYLCAWSGGLKGLGDTQYFGPGTRLTVL.

The CDR3 sequence is CASSSLAGLPYEQYF. The CDR3 coding sequence is TGTGCCAGCAGCTCGTTAGCGGGGTTACCCTACGAGCAGTACTTC. The chain couples TRBV7-2 to TRBJ2-7; 8 nucleotides align to TRBD2. Germline-derived CDR1 and CDR2 are SGHTA and FQGNSA. CDR3 length equals 15 residues. V was pared by 4 bases and J by 2 bases, with 7 bases of the junction left unmatched. The full variable domain, with the rest looked up from reference TRBV7-2 and TRBJ2-7, is GAGVSQSPSNKVTEKGKDVELRCDPISGHTALYWYRQSLGQGLEFLIYFQGNSAPDKSGLPSDRFSAERTGGSVSTLTIQRTQQEDSAVYLCASSSLAGLPYEQYFGPGTRLTVT.

This rearrangement joins TRBV5-6 to TRBJ1-6, with 7 bases aligning to TRBD1. The germline CDR1 and CDR2 sequences are SGHDT and YYEEEE. The trim removed 3 bases at V and 7 bases at J, leaving 4 bases unmatched. This CDR3 region has 14 residues. CDR3 DNA sequence: TGTGCCAGCAGCTCCGACAGGGCAAATTCACCCCTCCACTTT. It specifies CASSSDRANSPLHF.

The chain is built from TRBV7-9 and TRBJ1-4; D is unresolved. Trimming stripped 7 bases from V and 0 bases from J, with 9 bases between. The CDR3 totals 14 residues. Germline CDR1 is SEHNR and CDR2 is FQNEAQ (reference sequence). The CDR3 sequence: CASIDSATNEKLFF. CDR3 sequence (DNA): TGTGCCAGCATCGACTCAGCAACTAATGAAAAACTGTTTTTT.

This chain joins TRBV4-2 and TRBJ2-3, with D possibly TRBD2 on 6 matching bases. The V end was cut by 5 bases, the J end by 0 bases, with 12 bases between. The CDR3 is 15 amino acids. Germline-derived CDR1 and CDR2 are LGHNA and YNFKEQ. The CDR3 loop reads CASSERSGSTDTQYF. Written as DNA, the CDR3 is TGTGCCAGCAGCGAAAGAAGCGGGAGCACAGATACGCAGTATTTT.

The genes are TRBV5-4 and TRBJ2-3, with TRBD1 matching over 10 bases. This CDR3 is 13 amino acids long. V gave up 5 bases and J gave up 6 bases; unmatched junction bases: 3. CDR1 and CDR2 from the germline V gene are SGHNT and YYREEE (reference sequence). CDR3 amino acids: CASRRQGADTQYF. The CDR3 nucleotides are TGTGCCAGCAGGCGACAGGGGGCCGATACGCAGTATTTT.

This rearrangement joins TRBV28 to TRBJ2-2; perhaps TRBD2 as D (5 bases). CDR1 is MDHEN and CDR2 is SYDVKM in the germline V gene. Trimming left V 2 bases short and J 7 bases short, with 11 bases between. This CDR3 has 14 amino acids. CDR3 DNA: TGTGCCAGCAGTTTAGAACGAAGCGGCGGGGAGCTGTTTTTT. As protein: CASSLERSGGELFF.

V usage is TRBV9 and J usage is TRBJ1-4, with 10 bases fitting TRBD1. Germline V gene data show CDR1 as SGDLS and CDR2 as YYNGEE. V lost 2 bases, J lost 8 bases, and 9 bases stayed unmatched. The CDR3 length is 16 residues. The CDR3 sequence: CASSVTGQGGGEKLFF. CDR3 nucleotide sequence: TGTGCCAGCAGCGTTACCGGACAGGGGGGAGGGGAAAAACTGTTTTTT.